This T cell receptor beta chain was profiled in a study of OX40 agonist ivuxolimab in advanced cancers. Overall study context: Melanoma, hepatocellular carcinoma, head and neck or renal cell cancer occurred in dose-escalation patients. Three partial responders included one hepatocellular carcinoma patient and two cutaneous melanoma patients.

The germline V and J ends were trimmed by 0 bases and 5 bases, with 14 bases remaining between them. Looked up from germline, CDR1 is SGHRS and CDR2 is YFSETQ. The CDR3 spans 15 residues. Regarding the study as a whole: At 0.1 to 3.0 mg/kg and by week 6, clonal expansion occurred in CD4+ and CD8+ blood T cells.

In the case of this clone: The antigen is unknown.

The investigators sampled blood at baseline, at cycle 4 day 1, and at cycle 7 day 1. Generated by immunoSEQ multiplex PCR, the TCRdb table keeps only in-frame clones and is missing some. Of 59,000 or so clones detected, over 70% appear once; the ten largest clones hold around 0.4%. The origin of this receptor is an adult with an advanced solid tumor such as melanoma, head and neck, liver or kidney cancer. Here the sequenced sample was CD4+ or CD8+ T cells sorted from blood, taken in a trial of the OX40 agonist ivuxolimab. The rearrangement links TRBV5-1 to TRBJ2-5; possible D gene TRBD1, 5 bases. Here the CDR3 DNA reads TGCGCCAGCAGCTTGGAGGGGCCGTTTTGGGAGACCCAGTACTTC. Translating it yields CASSLEGPFWETQYF. Using reference TRBV5-1 and TRBJ2-5 for the parts outside the CDR3, the full variable domain is KAGVTQTPRYLIKTRGQQVTLSCSPISGHRSVSWYQQTPGQGLQFLFEYFSETQRNKGNFPGRFSGRQFSNSRSEMNVSTLELGDSALYLCASSLEGPFWETQYFGPGTRLLVL.